The rows below give T cell receptor beta chains drawn from one sample of a study of identical twins. TCRdb processed the 5' RACE reads anew with MiXCR; each CDR3 protein has one entry. This table holds fewer than 500,000 distinct CDR3 sequences, roughly an eighth found once. The same data also contributed to another study, on yellow fever vaccine responses in identical twins.

The sample consisted of CD4+ T cells sorted from blood. These receptors were collected from a woman aged 18-35 years in good health. Both conserved end residues are part of each CDR3. D genes are given only for firm matches. Clone size is given for some rows only: seen once, a few or many times, or a class if the clone is expanded.

TRBJ2-1	TRBV7-2	-	-	CASSLDPTHNEQFF	TGTGCCAGCAGCTTAGATCCTACCCACAATGAGCAGTTCTTC
TRBJ1-1	TRBV12-3/TRBV12-4	TRBD1	many	CASSRTGTEAFF	TGTGCCAGCAGCCGGACAGGGACTGAAGCTTTCTTT
TRBJ2-7	TRBV28	-	few	CAISGTETTKFNEQYF	TGTGCCATCTCCGGGACGGAAACGACCAAATTCAACGAGCAGTACTTC
TRBJ1-4	TRBV20-1	-	-	CSARGGDEKLFF	TGCAGTGCTAGGGGAGGAGATGAAAAACTGTTTTTT
TRBJ2-3	TRBV15	TRBD1	-	CATSRGLRTGGSTDTQYF	TGTGCCACCAGCAGAGGCTTGCGGACAGGGGGGAGCACAGATACGCAGTATTTT
TRBJ2-7	TRBV20-1	TRBD1	-	CSARDGDRTYEQYF	TGCAGTGCTAGAGACGGGGACAGAACCTACGAGCAGTACTTC
TRBJ2-5	TRBV6-1	-	-	CASSPTSLGETQYF	TGTGCCAGCAGTCCTACTAGCCTAGGAGAGACCCAGTACTTC
TRBJ2-5	TRBV2	-	-	CADRDVGETQYF	TGTGCCGATAGGGACGTAGGGGAGACCCAGTACTTC
TRBJ2-5	TRBV5-6	-	few	CASSFPGGETQYF	TGTGCCAGCAGCTTCCCAGGGGGGGAGACCCAGTACTTC
TRBJ2-1	TRBV28	TRBD2	few	CASELSGTTYNEQFF	TGTGCCAGCGAGCTTAGCGGGACGACCTACAATGAGCAGTTCTTC
TRBJ1-5	TRBV20-1	TRBD1	few	CSARDRTGGFQPQHF	TGCAGTGCTAGGGACAGGACAGGGGGATTTCAGCCCCAGCATTTT
TRBJ2-7	TRBV6-1	-	-	CASSAPPTGGYEQYF	TGTGCCAGCAGTGCCCCTCCTACAGGAGGGTACGAGCAGTACTTC